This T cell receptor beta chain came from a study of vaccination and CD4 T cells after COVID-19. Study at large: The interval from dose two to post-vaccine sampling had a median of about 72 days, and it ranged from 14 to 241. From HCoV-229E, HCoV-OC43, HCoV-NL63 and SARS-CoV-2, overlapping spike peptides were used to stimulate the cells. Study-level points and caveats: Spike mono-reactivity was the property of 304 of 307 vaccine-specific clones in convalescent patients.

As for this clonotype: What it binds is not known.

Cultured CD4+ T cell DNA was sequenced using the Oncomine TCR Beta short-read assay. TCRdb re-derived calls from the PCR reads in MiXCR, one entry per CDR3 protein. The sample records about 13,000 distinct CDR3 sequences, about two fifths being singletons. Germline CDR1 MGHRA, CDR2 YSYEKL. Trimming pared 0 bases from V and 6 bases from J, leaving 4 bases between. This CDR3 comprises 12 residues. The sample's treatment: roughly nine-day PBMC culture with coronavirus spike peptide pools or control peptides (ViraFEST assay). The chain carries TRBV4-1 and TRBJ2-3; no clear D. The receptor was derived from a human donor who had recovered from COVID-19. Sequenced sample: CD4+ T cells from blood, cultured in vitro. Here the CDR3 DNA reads TGCGCCAGCAGCCAAGAAGGGGATACGCAGTATTTT. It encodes CASSQEGDTQYF.